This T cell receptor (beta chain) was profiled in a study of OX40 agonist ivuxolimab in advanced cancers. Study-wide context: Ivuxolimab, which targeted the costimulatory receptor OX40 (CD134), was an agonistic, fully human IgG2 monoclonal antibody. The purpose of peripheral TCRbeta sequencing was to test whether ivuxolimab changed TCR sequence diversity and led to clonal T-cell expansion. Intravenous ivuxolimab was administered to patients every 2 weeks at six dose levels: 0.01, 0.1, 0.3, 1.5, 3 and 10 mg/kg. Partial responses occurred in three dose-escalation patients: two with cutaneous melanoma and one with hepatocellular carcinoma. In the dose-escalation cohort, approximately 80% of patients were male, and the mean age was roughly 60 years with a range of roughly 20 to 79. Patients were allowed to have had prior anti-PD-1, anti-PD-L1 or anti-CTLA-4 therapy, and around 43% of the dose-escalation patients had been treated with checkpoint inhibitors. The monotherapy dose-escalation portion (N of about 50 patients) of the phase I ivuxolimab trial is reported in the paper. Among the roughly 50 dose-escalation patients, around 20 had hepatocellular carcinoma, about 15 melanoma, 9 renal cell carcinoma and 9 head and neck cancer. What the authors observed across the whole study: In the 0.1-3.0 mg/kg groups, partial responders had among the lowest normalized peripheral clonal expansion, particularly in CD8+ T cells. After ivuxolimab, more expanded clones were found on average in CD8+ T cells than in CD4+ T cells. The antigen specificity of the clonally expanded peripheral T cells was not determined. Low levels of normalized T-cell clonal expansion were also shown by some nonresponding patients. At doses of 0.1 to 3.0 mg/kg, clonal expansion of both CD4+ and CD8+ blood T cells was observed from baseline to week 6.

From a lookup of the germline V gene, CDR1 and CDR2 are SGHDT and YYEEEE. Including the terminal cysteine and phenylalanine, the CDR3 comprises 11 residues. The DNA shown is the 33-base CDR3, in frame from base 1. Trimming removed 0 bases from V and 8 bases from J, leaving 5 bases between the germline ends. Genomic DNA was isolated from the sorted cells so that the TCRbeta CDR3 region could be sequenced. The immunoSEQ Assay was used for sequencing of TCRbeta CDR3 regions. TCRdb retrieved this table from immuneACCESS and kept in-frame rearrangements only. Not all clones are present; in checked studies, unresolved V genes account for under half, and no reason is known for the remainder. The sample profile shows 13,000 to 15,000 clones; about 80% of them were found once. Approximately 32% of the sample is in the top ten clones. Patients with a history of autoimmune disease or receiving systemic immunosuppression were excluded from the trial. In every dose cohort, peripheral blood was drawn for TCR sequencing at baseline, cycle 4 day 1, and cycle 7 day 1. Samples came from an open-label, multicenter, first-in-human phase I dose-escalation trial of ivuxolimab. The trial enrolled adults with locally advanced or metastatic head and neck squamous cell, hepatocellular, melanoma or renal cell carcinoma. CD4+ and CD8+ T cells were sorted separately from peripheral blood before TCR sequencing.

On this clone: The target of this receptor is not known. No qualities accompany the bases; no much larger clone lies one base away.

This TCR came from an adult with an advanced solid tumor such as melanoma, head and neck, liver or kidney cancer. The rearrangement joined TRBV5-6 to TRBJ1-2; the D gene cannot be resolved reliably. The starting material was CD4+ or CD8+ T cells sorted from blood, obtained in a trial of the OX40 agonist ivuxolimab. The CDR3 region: CASSLAEGYTF. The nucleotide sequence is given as TGTGCCAGCAGCTTGGCCGAAGGCTACACCTTC.